Presented here are 19 T cell receptor beta chains from one specimen sequenced in a study of cytomegalovirus exposure and HLA in healthy donors. PCR used 60 Vbeta primers and 13 Jbeta primers. The repertoire was sequenced with immunoSEQ multiplex PCR; TCRdb's copy has only in-frame clones and lacks some. Here the sample spans 160,000 or so clones, roughly 77% being singletons. Sequencing was carried out using PBMCs. Receptors originate from a man in his late teens or twenties in good health and CMV-seropositive.

V is TRBV30 and J is TRBJ2-2; 10 nucleotides match TRBD2. CDR3 length: 18 amino acids. The germline V gene encodes CDR1 GTSNPN and CDR2 SVGIG (reference sequence). Trimming cost V 0 bases and J 6 bases; bases outside gene matches: 13. The CDR3, as DNA: TGTGCCTGGAGTGTAATGGTAGCGGGAGGCGTCGGCGCCGGGGAGCTGTTTTTT. This gives the protein CAWSVMVAGGVGAGELFF.

The chain recombines TRBV27 with TRBJ2-1; 9 bases match TRBD1. The CDR3 is 14 residues long. Germline CDR1 reads MNHEY; CDR2 reads SMNVEV (reference sequence). The V and J ends lost 5 bases and 4 bases, in that order; junction bases with no gene match: 3. Here the CDR3 DNA reads TGTGCCAGCAGTACCGGGACAGGGTACAATGAGCAGTTCTTC. Amino acids: CASSTGTGYNEQFF.

The rearrangement uses TRBV30 and TRBJ1-5; 10 nucleotides match TRBD1. From germline, CDR1 is GTSNPN and CDR2 SVGIG (reference sequence). The V gene end was trimmed by 4 bases and the J gene end by 4 bases; junction bases not matched to a gene: 4. CDR3 length equals 14 residues. The CDR3 here is CAWKRQGANQPQHF. The DNA of the CDR3 is TGTGCCTGGAAGCGACAGGGGGCGAATCAGCCCCAGCATTTT.

V is TRBV6-5 and J is TRBJ2-5; D may be TRBD2 (6 bases). The germline V gene has CDR1 MNHEY and CDR2 SVGAGI. CDR3 length: 16 amino acids. V gave up 0 bases and J gave up 7 bases, with 18 bases separating them. The chain's CDR3 is CASSYSYGGAGGTQYF. CDR3 nucleotide sequence: TGTGCCAGCAGTTACTCGTATGGCGGGGCTGGTGGGACCCAGTACTTC.

This clone was observed a handful of times. The junction departs from the called germline gene at one end, perhaps through a read error. The chain joins TRBV7-7 to TRBJ1-1, with D unresolved. There are 13 residues in the CDR3. CDR1 is SSHAT, CDR2 FNYEAQ, per germline (reference sequence). The CDR3 nucleotides read TGTGCTAGCAGCTTAGCCCCGAGGTCTGAAGCTTTCTTT. This translates into CASSLAPRSEAFF.

The gene calls are TRBV7-2 and TRBJ2-3, with a possible D match to TRBD2 (5 bases). V was trimmed by 5 bases and J by 2 bases, leaving 14 bases between them. In germline, CDR1 is SGHTA, CDR2 FQGNSA. The CDR3 covers 15 residues. In DNA, the CDR3 is TGTGCCAGCAGCCAGAGGAGCGGATACACAGATACGCAGTATTTT. Translated, it gives CASSQRSGYTDTQYF.

V gene TRBV15 combines with J gene TRBJ2-1; D remains unclear. Trimming left V 5 bases short and J 5 bases short, with 16 bases between. The germline gives CDR1 LNHNV, CDR2 YYDKDF (reference sequence). This CDR3 has 15 amino acids. The CDR3 here is CATSLFRRQDNEQFF. The CDR3 DNA is TGTGCCACCAGCTTGTTTCGAAGGCAGGACAATGAGCAGTTCTTC.

This clone was recorded once. V gene TRBV21-1 combines with J gene TRBJ1-1; the D segment call TRBD1 is taken from the table without a DNA check. TRBV21-1 is termed a pseudogene. The CDR3 covers 16 residues. For the CDR3, the DNA is TGTGCCAGCAGCAAAGCAGGGGACAGAACGAACACTGAAGCTTTCTTT. As protein: CASSKAGDRTNTEAFF.

This clone showed up just a few times. This chain uses TRBV29-1 with TRBJ2-5; D is uncertain. V was cut by 6 bases and J by 3 bases, with 8 bases left in between. The germline gives CDR1 SQVTM, CDR2 ANQGSEA. The CDR3 covers 11 residues. The CDR3 region is CSVGFKETQYF. DNA of the CDR3: TGCAGCGTCGGGTTCAAAGAGACCCAGTACTTC.

The V gene is TRBV11-3, the J gene TRBJ1-1; the match to TRBD1 covers 10 bases. The CDR3 is made up of 14 amino acids. With 8 bases clipped from V and 3 bases from J, the junction kept 6 bases outside the gene matches. Germline V gene sequence: CDR1 SGHNT, CDR2 YENEEA. The CDR3 reads CASGRDRGYTEAFF. In DNA form, the CDR3 reads TGTGCCAGCGGTCGGGACAGGGGATACACTGAAGCTTTCTTT.

The rearrangement links TRBV28 to TRBJ2-1; 7 bases fit TRBD1. Germline V gene data show CDR1 as MDHEN and CDR2 as SYDVKM. V lost 6 bases, J lost 7 bases, and 0 bases stayed unmatched. The CDR3 loop spans 11 amino acids. The CDR3 region is CASRDRNEQFF. CDR3 DNA sequence: TGTGCCAGCAGGGACAGGAATGAGCAGTTCTTC.

This clone was seen once. The V call is TRBV9, the J call TRBJ1-4, with D perhaps matching TRBD1 (6 bases). CDR3 size: 15 residues. Germline V CDR1 and CDR2: SGDLS, YYNGEE. Trimming removed 3 bases from V and 8 bases from J, with 17 bases in between. CDR3 in DNA: TGTGCCAGCAGCGCCAAACAGGGATCGAGCGAAAAACTGTTTTTT. It is translated as CASSAKQGSSEKLFF. The full variable domain, completed using reference TRBV9 and TRBJ1-4, is DSGVTQTPKHLITATGQRVTLRCSPRSGDLSVYWYQQSLDQGLQFLIQYYNGEERAKGNILERFSAQQFPDLHSELNLSSLELGDSALYFCASSAKQGSSEKLFFGSGTQLSVL.

The chain carries TRBV4-1 and TRBJ1-3, with 7 bases lining up with TRBD1. Germline V gives CDR1 MGHRA, CDR2 YSYEKL. V shed 0 bases, J shed 8 bases, and the junction held 10 bases outside the gene matches. This CDR3 is 16 amino acids long. Written as DNA, the CDR3 is TGCGCCAGCAGCCAAGAGCCAGGGGGAAAGTGGGACACCATATATTTT. It translates to CASSQEPGGKWDTIYF.

This clone was recorded once. V is TRBV19 and J is TRBJ2-5, with 9 bases fitting TRBD2. J lost 5 bases, V lost 3 bases, and 1 base had no gene match. The CDR3 has 13 amino acids. Per germline, CDR1 LNHDA and CDR2 SQIVND (reference sequence). The CDR3 sequence is CASSMAGGETQYF. The CDR3 region has the DNA TGTGCCAGTAGTATGGCGGGAGGGGAGACCCAGTACTTC.

The CDR3 spells CASSEWATGLDGYTF. The CDR3 DNA reads as TGTGCCAGCAGTGAATGGGCGACAGGGCTCGATGGCTACACCTTC. This rearrangement joins TRBV2 to TRBJ1-2; 7 nucleotides agree with TRBD1. J was trimmed by 6 bases and V by 2 bases; bases with no gene match: 9. The CDR3 runs to 15 residues. CDR1 SNHLY and CDR2 FYNNEI come from the germline V gene.

This clone was picked up a small number of times. The J gene is TRBJ2-3, the V gene TRBV11-2, with a possible D match to TRBD2 (6 bases). Trimming stripped 4 bases from V and 1 base from J, with 18 bases between. Germline lookup yields CDR1 SGHAT and CDR2 FQNNGV. The CDR3 runs 17 residues. DNA for the CDR3: TGTGCCAGCAGCTCCCGGGGGACCGCGGTTCGCACAGATACGCAGTATTTT. It codes for CASSSRGTAVRTDTQYF.

The V call is TRBV5-6, the J call TRBJ2-1, with 7 nucleotides matching TRBD2. The CDR3 covers 19 residues. Germline V lookup: CDR1 SGHDT, CDR2 YYEEEE. With V trimmed by 3 bases and J by 0 bases, 15 bases remained unmatched. CDR3 bases: TGTGCCAGCAGCTATGGAACTTCCGCCGGCGGGAGCTCCTACAATGAGCAGTTCTTC. It encodes CASSYGTSAGGSSYNEQFF.

The chain employs TRBV6-6 and TRBJ1-5, with 7 bases identical to TRBD1. The CDR3 is 16 amino acids. Germline values: CDR1 MNHNY, CDR2 SVGAGI (reference sequence). J was trimmed by 0 bases and V by 5 bases; bases with no gene match: 7. CDR3 sequence: CASSRRTGASNQPQHF. The CDR3 bases are TGTGCCAGCAGTCGGCGCACAGGGGCTAGCAATCAGCCCCAGCATTTT.

The V and J genes are TRBV6-5 and TRBJ2-7, with D maybe TRBD1 (5 bases). Germline CDR1 is MNHEY and CDR2 is SVGAGI. The ends were cut back, 4 bases at V and 6 bases at J, with 16 bases in the middle. The CDR3 totals 14 residues. This CDR3 is CASSSWAQGGEQYV. Written as DNA, the CDR3 is TGTGCCAGCAGTTCTTGGGCCCAGGGCGGCGAGCAGTACGTC.